Listed below are T cell receptor beta chains from one sample, sequenced in a study of blood T cells in healthy people across ages. From the 5' RACE reads, TCRdb called clonotypes with MiXCR, one entry per CDR3 protein. The table lists 540,000 or so distinct CDR3 sequences, 47% of them singletons. The sequencing input was blood. These receptor sequences come from an elderly man in good health. CDR3s include the opening cysteine and the closing phenylalanine or tryptophan. Fields, in order: V gene, clone size, J gene, D gene, CDR3 protein, CDR3 DNA. A D gene is named only where the DNA matches it firmly. Size tells how often a clone was seen (once, few, many) or the class of an expanded clone, and some rows leave it out.

>TRBV6-6|.|TRBJ1-4|.
CASSYSQGGGEKLFF
TGTGCCAGCAGTTACTCGCAAGGGGGGGGTGAAAAACTGTTTTTT
>TRBV20-1|.|TRBJ2-7|.
CSYSAGSYEQYF
TGCAGCTATTCAGCGGGCTCCTACGAGCAGTACTTC
>TRBV11-2|.|TRBJ1-2|.
CASSFGQGLGYTF
TGTGCCAGCAGCTTTGGGCAGGGACTTGGCTACACCTTC
>TRBV6-2/TRBV6-3|.|TRBJ2-5|.
CASSYGRGPYQETQYF
TGTGCCAGCAGTTACGGAAGGGGCCCCTACCAAGAGACCCAGTACTTC
>TRBV3-1|.|TRBJ1-2|.
CASSLRGAGSNYGYTF
TGTGCCAGCAGCTTGAGGGGGGCAGGGTCTAACTATGGCTACACCTTC
>TRBV7-2|.|TRBJ1-4|TRBD1
CASSQRQGREKLFF
TGTGCCAGCAGCCAGCGACAGGGGAGGGAAAAACTGTTTTTT
>TRBV7-2|.|TRBJ2-3|.
CASSFGVSHGTQYF
TGTGCCAGCAGCTTTGGGGTCAGCCACGGTACGCAGTATTTT
>TRBV4-1|.|TRBJ2-6|TRBD2
CASSHSGTSGVGLGANVLTF
TGCGCCAGCAGCCACTCAGGGACTAGCGGGGTGGGGCTTGGGGCCAACGTCCTGACTTTC
>TRBV7-8|.|TRBJ2-5|TRBD2
CASSPDAGEETQYF
TGTGCCAGCAGCCCGGACGCGGGGGAGGAGACCCAGTACTTC
>TRBV6-5|many|TRBJ1-1|.
CASRRTGNGADAFF
TGTGCCAGCAGACGAACAGGGAATGGCGCTGACGCTTTCTTT
>TRBV7-3|.|TRBJ2-1|.
CASSEDWSNEQFF
TGTGCCAGCAGCGAAGACTGGTCCAATGAGCAGTTCTTC
>TRBV4-1|few|TRBJ2-3|TRBD1
CASSQATGGDGYTQYF
TGCGCCAGCAGCCAAGCGACAGGGGGCGACGGGTATACGCAGTATTTT
>TRBV29-1|.|TRBJ2-3|.
CSVEDHFQETTDTQYF
TGCAGCGTTGAAGATCACTTCCAGGAGACCACAGATACGCAGTATTTT
>TRBV12-3/TRBV12-4|.|TRBJ1-2|.
CASSPKGTSYTF
TGTGCCAGCAGTCCCAAGGGAACGAGCTACACCTTC
>TRBV20-1|few|TRBJ2-3|.
CSARAGGVSTDTQYF
TGCAGTGCTAGAGCGGGCGGGGTTAGCACAGATACGCAGTATTTT
>TRBV7-9|.|TRBJ2-3|.
CASSLGRHSTDTQYF
TGTGCCAGCAGCTTAGGCAGACATAGCACAGATACGCAGTATTTT
>TRBV5-1|.|TRBJ1-1|TRBD1
CASSAQGARRGTEAFF
TGCGCCAGCAGCGCCCAGGGGGCGAGGAGGGGCACTGAAGCTTTCTTT
>TRBV29-1|.|TRBJ1-1|.
CSVGASAGTEAFF
TGCAGCGTTGGGGCCTCAGCCGGCACTGAAGCTTTCTTT
>TRBV20-1|.|TRBJ2-1|TRBD2
CSAVRGGGKNEQFF
TGCAGTGCTGTTCGGGGGGGCGGAAAAAATGAGCAGTTCTTC
>TRBV15|.|TRBJ2-7|.
CATSRDKTYEQYF
TGTGCCACCAGCAGAGATAAGACGTACGAGCAGTACTTC
>TRBV10-3|.|TRBJ1-2|.
CAITAGDPHAYGYTF
TGTGCCATCACTGCAGGGGACCCCCACGCCTATGGCTACACCTTC
>TRBV9|.|TRBJ2-7|.
CASSVGVSSGEQYF
TGTGCCAGCAGCGTAGGTGTTAGCTCTGGCGAGCAGTACTTC
>TRBV28|.|TRBJ2-1|TRBD2
CASNPLAGGNEQFF
TGTGCCAGCAACCCACTAGCGGGGGGCAATGAGCAGTTCTTC
>TRBV6-5|.|TRBJ2-5|.
CASSYPIRSGTQYF
TGTGCCAGCAGTTACCCGATTAGGTCTGGGACCCAGTACTTC
>TRBV7-3|.|TRBJ1-2|.
CASSPRGPYGYTF
TGTGCCAGCAGCCCCCGGGGACCCTATGGCTACACCTTC
>TRBV6-5|few|TRBJ1-1|.
CASTNPAGTEAFF
TGTGCCAGCACGAACCCCGCTGGGACTGAAGCTTTCTTT
>TRBV11-3|few|TRBJ2-1|.
CASSTRKEPPYNEQFF
TGTGCCAGCAGCACACGCAAGGAACCCCCCTACAATGAGCAGTTCTTC
>TRBV5-1|.|TRBJ2-3|.
CASSTEVNTDTQYF
TGCGCCAGCAGCACGGAGGTGAACACAGATACGCAGTATTTT
>TRBV7-8|few|TRBJ1-6|.
CASSPEGGGDSPLHF
TGTGCCAGCAGCCCGGAGGGGGGAGGCGATTCACCCCTCCACTTT
>TRBV27|.|TRBJ2-7|.
CASSGAVGLGEQYF
TGTGCCAGCAGTGGCGCAGTGGGACTCGGGGAGCAGTACTTC
>TRBV28|.|TRBJ1-6|TRBD1
CASSPTGADSPLHF
TGTGCCAGCAGTCCCACAGGGGCGGATTCACCCCTCCACTTT
>TRBV7-9|few|TRBJ1-1|.
CASSPPGANTEAFF
TGTGCCAGCAGCCCGCCGGGGGCCAACACTGAAGCTTTCTTT
>TRBV7-2|.|TRBJ2-7|.
CASSLVLGAVNEQYF
TGTGCCAGCAGCTTAGTTCTGGGGGCAGTTAACGAGCAGTACTTC
>TRBV7-9|many|TRBJ2-1|TRBD2
CASSLAHSREVAWGRFF
TGTGCCAGCAGCTTAGCCCACTCACGGGAGGTGGCTTGGGGTCGGTTCTTC
>TRBV2|few|TRBJ2-1|TRBD2
CASSELAGDSEQFF
TGTGCCAGCAGTGAACTAGCGGGAGATAGTGAGCAGTTCTTC
>TRBV3-1|.|TRBJ2-4|.
CASSQVKEQYF
TGTGCCAGCAGCCAAGTGAAGGAGCAGTACTTC
>TRBV18|.|TRBJ2-5|.
CASSPKQGSRDTQYF
TGTGCCAGCTCACCCAAGCAGGGGTCGAGGGACACCCAGTACTTC
>TRBV28|few|TRBJ2-1|TRBD2
CASNSRGGVYNEQFF
TGTGCCAGCAACTCCCGCGGGGGAGTGTACAATGAGCAGTTCTTC
>TRBV2|few|TRBJ2-1|TRBD2
CASSEFLRERGEQFF
TGTGCCAGCAGTGAGTTTTTGCGGGAGAGGGGTGAGCAGTTCTTC
>TRBV6-5|few|TRBJ2-2|.
CASRLTTGELFF
TGTGCCAGCAGGTTAACCACCGGGGAGCTGTTTTTT
>TRBV4-2|.|TRBJ1-5|TRBD1
CASSQALGQPNQPQHF
TGTGCCAGCAGCCAAGCCCTGGGACAGCCGAATCAGCCCCAGCATTTT
>TRBV20-1|.|TRBJ1-5|.
CSAQGGSSNQPQHF
TGCAGTGCCCAAGGAGGGAGTAGCAATCAGCCCCAGCATTTT
>TRBV7-9|few|TRBJ1-1|.
CASSIGTGGTEAFF
TGTGCCAGCAGCATTGGGACGGGCGGCACTGAAGCTTTCTTT
>TRBV6-7|.|TRBJ2-1|.
CASSPAPGPKYNEQFF
TGTGCCAGCAGCCCGGCCCCAGGGCCTAAATACAATGAGCAGTTCTTC
>TRBV25-1|.|TRBJ1-2|.
CASSEVNTGGYTF
TGTGCCAGCAGTGAAGTAAATACAGGTGGCTACACCTTC
>TRBV10-3|.|TRBJ2-3|.
CAIAQEEPTDTQYF
TGTGCCATCGCCCAGGAAGAACCCACAGATACGCAGTATTTT
>TRBV29-1|few|TRBJ2-7|TRBD2
CSVEGVAGPYEQYF
TGCAGCGTTGAAGGGGTAGCGGGACCCTACGAGCAGTACTTC
>TRBV4-3|once|TRBJ1-5|TRBD1
CASSQRTGTGGNQPQHF
TGCGCCAGCAGCCAAAGAACCGGGACAGGGGGCAATCAGCCCCAGCATTTT
>TRBV7-2|.|TRBJ2-1|TRBD2
CASSFELAGGPNLFF
TGTGCCAGCAGCTTTGAGCTAGCGGGAGGGCCTAATCTGTTCTTC
>TRBV9|.|TRBJ2-1|.
CVSSAHAGQSYNEQFF
TGTGTCAGCAGCGCCCACGCGGGCCAGTCCTACAATGAGCAGTTCTTC
>TRBV7-3|.|TRBJ2-7|.
CASSLSSGAAYEQYF
TGTGCTAGCAGCTTATCTTCCGGGGCAGCCTACGAGCAGTACTTC
>TRBV5-6|.|TRBJ2-3|TRBD1
CASSKGAGWSDTQYF
TGTGCCAGCAGCAAGGGGGCAGGGTGGTCAGATACGCAGTATTTT
>TRBV7-9|.|TRBJ2-3|TRBD1
CASSLAGRGRTDTQYF
TGTGCCAGCAGCTTAGCGGGCAGGGGGCGGACAGATACGCAGTATTTT
>TRBV7-2|.|TRBJ2-2|TRBD2
CASSLAPTSGNTGELFF
TGTGCCAGCAGCTTAGCCCCGACTAGCGGGAACACCGGGGAGCTGTTTTTT
>TRBV7-2|.|TRBJ2-1|.
CASSLVIAGYNEQFF
TGTGCCAGCAGCTTAGTCATAGCAGGGTACAATGAGCAGTTCTTC